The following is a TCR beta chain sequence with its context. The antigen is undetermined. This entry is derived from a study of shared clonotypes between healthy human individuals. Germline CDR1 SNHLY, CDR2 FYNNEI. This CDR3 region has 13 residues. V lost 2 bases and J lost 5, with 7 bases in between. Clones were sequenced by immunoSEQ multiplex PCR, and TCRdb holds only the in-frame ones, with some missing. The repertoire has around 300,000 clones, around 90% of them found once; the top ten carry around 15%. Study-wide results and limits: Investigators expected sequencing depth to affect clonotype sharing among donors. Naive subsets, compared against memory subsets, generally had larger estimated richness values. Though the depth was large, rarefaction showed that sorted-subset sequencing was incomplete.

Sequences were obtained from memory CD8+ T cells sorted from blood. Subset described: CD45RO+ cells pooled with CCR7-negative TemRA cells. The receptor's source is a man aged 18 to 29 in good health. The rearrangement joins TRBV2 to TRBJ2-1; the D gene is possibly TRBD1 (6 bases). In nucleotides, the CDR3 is TGTGCCAGCAGTGAACAGGGGAACAATGAGCAGTTCTTC. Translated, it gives CASSEQGNNEQFF.